What follows describes a single T cell receptor beta chain. What it binds is not known. The data stem from a study of cytomegalovirus exposure and HLA in healthy donors. Primers included in the PCR were 60 Vbeta and 13 Jbeta primers. The protocol was immunoSEQ multiplex PCR, while the TCRdb copy is restricted to in-frame clones and leaves out a portion. The sample comprises 95,000 to 150,000 clones, around 80% of which are singletons, and 0.2% to 0.3% rests with the top ten. Whole-study findings and limits: Later work associated around 18,000 TCR beta sequences with HLA alleles at 0.05 false discovery rate. A previous analysis found most TCR beta V segments productive roughly 87% or roughly 30% of the time.

This clonotype was sampled from a man over 45 in good health and CMV-seronegative. Source material: PBMCs.

CDR3 sequence (DNA): TGTGCCAGCAGCCCAGCCACAGGGAACTATGGCTACACCTTC. Translation gives CASSPATGNYGYTF. J is TRBJ1-2 and V is TRBV5-4; possibly TRBD1 for D (6 bases). Trimming took off 4 bases at V and 2 bases at J, with 12 bases between the two ends. The CDR3 runs 14 residues. CDR1 is SGHNT, CDR2 YYREEE, per germline (reference sequence).